The 25 T cell receptor beta chains in this list originate from one sample, sequenced in a study of T cell responses to AZD1222 COVID-19 vaccine. The protocol was immunoSEQ multiplex PCR, while the TCRdb copy is restricted to in-frame clones and leaves out a portion. The table lists some 150,000 clones, about 89% of them singletons, with over 3.5% in the top ten. Material: peripheral blood, obtained on day 0 of AZD1222 vaccination. The receptors come from an adult in good health.

The chain has TRBV7-6 and TRBJ2-1; D not certain. The germline CDR1 and CDR2 sequences are SGHVS and FNYEAQ. This CDR3 spans 15 amino acids. V was clipped by 0 bases and J by 5 bases, with 11 bases between them. The CDR3 loop reads CASSLAAGRNNEQFF. The CDR3 DNA reads as TGTGCCAGCAGCTTAGCGGCAGGACGAAACAATGAGCAGTTCTTC.

The chain joins TRBV19 to TRBJ1-4; 7 nucleotides agree with TRBD1. Germline V gene data show CDR1 as LNHDA and CDR2 as SQIVND (reference sequence). V shed 6 bases and J 1 base; nucleotides not matched to a gene: 5. The CDR3 has 15 amino acids. The DNA for the CDR3 is TGTGCCAGTAGCAAAAGACAGGGAACTAATGAAAAACTGTTTTTT. Translation gives CASSKRQGTNEKLFF.

The CDR3 DNA reads as TGCGCCAGCAGCCCTCAGGGCAGGGAGTACGGCGGGGAGCTGTTTTTT. It codes for CASSPQGREYGGELFF. The chain carries TRBV4-1 and TRBJ2-2; D tentatively reads TRBD1 or TRBD2 (5 bases each). Trimming stripped 4 bases from V and 7 bases from J, with 19 bases between. The CDR3 runs 16 residues. Per germline, CDR1 MGHRA and CDR2 YSYEKL.

The chain joins TRBV7-8 to TRBJ2-2; D call uncertain. Trimming stripped 5 bases from V and 6 bases from J, with 7 bases between. Germline-derived CDR1 and CDR2 are SGHVS and FQNEAQ. The CDR3 loop spans 12 amino acids. DNA of the CDR3: TGTGCCAGCAGCCCGTTACCCGGGGAGCTGTTTTTT. It codes for CASSPLPGELFF.

The J gene is TRBJ1-5, the V gene TRBV6-5, with D perhaps TRBD1 (6 bases). The CDR3 covers 12 residues. Germline-derived CDR1 and CDR2 are MNHEY and SVGAGI. The V gene lost 5 bases and the J gene lost 7 bases, with 9 bases spanning the gap. In DNA form, the CDR3 reads TGTGCCAGCAGTCAGGGGAGCCAGCCCCAGCATTTT. This gives the protein CASSQGSQPQHF.

The J gene is TRBJ1-2, the V gene TRBV19; the match to TRBD1 covers 9 bases. This CDR3 region has 14 residues. V gave up 8 bases and J gave up 4 bases; unmatched junction bases: 8. CDR1 is LNHDA, CDR2 SQIVND, per germline (reference sequence). CDR3 sequence (DNA): TGTGCCAGTCTTCGACAGGGGGTGGGCTATGGCTACACCTTC. Protein sequence: CASLRQGVGYGYTF.

The chain combines TRBV7-2 with TRBJ1-2, with TRBD1 matching over 9 bases. V was pared by 7 bases and J by 4 bases, with 7 bases of the junction left unmatched. CDR1 and CDR2 (germline): SGHTA, FQGNSA. There are 14 residues in the CDR3. The CDR3 bases are TGTGCCAGCACTCTCGGACAGGGGACCTATGGCTACACCTTC. It is translated as CASTLGQGTYGYTF.

This chain joins TRBV18 and TRBJ2-7; maybe TRBD2 (5 bases). The V and J ends lost 3 bases and 6 bases respectively, with 15 bases between them. The V gene's germline CDR1 is KGHSH and CDR2 LQKENI. The CDR3 is 14 amino acids. As DNA, the CDR3 is TGTGCCAGCTCACCGTCCGGACTTGCCGGCGAGCAGTACTTC. It encodes CASSPSGLAGEQYF.

This chain uses TRBV2 with TRBJ2-3; possible D gene TRBD2, 5 bases. CDR1 is SNHLY, CDR2 FYNNEI, per germline. V lost 7 bases, J lost 2 bases, and 13 bases lay in between. This CDR3 has 14 residues. CDR3 amino acids: CASTVDGITDTQYF. CDR3 nucleotide sequence: TGTGCCAGCACTGTCGACGGGATCACAGATACGCAGTATTTT.

This clone was recorded a few times. The CDR3 DNA follows: TGCGCCAGCAGCCCGGGACAGGGGGGCCGATATAATTCACCCCTCCACTTT. Encoded protein: CASSPGQGGRYNSPLHF. The rearrangement links TRBV5-1 to TRBJ1-6; TRBD1 aligns across 11 bases. The CDR3 is made up of 17 amino acids. Looked up from germline, CDR1 is SGHRS and CDR2 is YFSETQ. Trimming removed 4 bases from V and 4 bases from J; junction bases left unmatched: 7.

The chain has TRBV18 and TRBJ2-3; TRBD1 is a possible D gene (6 bases). CDR1 KGHSH and CDR2 LQKENI come from the germline V gene. The CDR3 loop spans 14 amino acids. Trimming removed 5 bases from V and 3 bases from J, with 12 bases in between. CDR3 nucleotides: TGTGCCAGCTCAAACCGGGACAAAACAGATACGCAGTATTTT. Amino acids: CASSNRDKTDTQYF.

The sample holds a few counts of this clone. This sample includes further DNA sequences coding for the same CDR3. J is TRBJ2-5 and V is TRBV18; D not certain. CDR1 KGHSH and CDR2 LQKENI come from the germline V gene. Trimming removed 3 bases at V and 1 base at J, with 6 bases between. CDR3 length equals 13 residues. DNA for the CDR3: TGTGCCAGCTCACCGAACCGCCAAGAGACCCAGTACTTC. Protein: CASSPNRQETQYF.

The CDR3 here is CASSFGTSMNTEAFF. CDR3 coding DNA: TGTGCCAGCAGTTTCGGGACGTCCATGAACACTGAAGCTTTCTTT. This chain joins TRBV6-5 and TRBJ1-1; possible D gene TRBD1, 5 bases. Per the germline V gene, CDR1 is MNHEY and CDR2 is SVGAGI. V was cut by 4 bases and J by 0 bases, with 12 bases left in between. This CDR3 region has 15 residues.

V usage is TRBV12-5 and J usage is TRBJ1-1, with D hard to call. Germline-derived CDR1 and CDR2 are LGHNT and FRNRAP. V was shortened by 5 bases and J by 0 bases, with 13 bases between the two germline ends. This CDR3 has 15 amino acids. The CDR3 loop reads CASGKSIKLNTEAFF. As DNA, the CDR3 is TGTGCTAGTGGTAAATCAATCAAATTGAACACTGAAGCTTTCTTT.

The chain combines TRBV7-6 with TRBJ1-1; no reliable D call. CDR3 length: 14 amino acids. Trimming cost V 2 bases and J 1 base, with 8 bases left between them. Germline CDR1 is SGHVS and CDR2 is FNYEAQ. The CDR3 here is CASSLWSENTEAFF. The CDR3 bases are TGTGCCAGCAGCTTATGGAGTGAGAACACTGAAGCTTTCTTT.

The chain uses TRBV4-1 and TRBJ2-3, with TRBD2 matching over 11 bases. CDR1 is MGHRA and CDR2 is YSYEKL in the germline V gene. The CDR3 sequence is 18 residues long. The trim removed 3 bases at V and 5 bases at J, leaving 13 bases unmatched. The CDR3 region has the DNA TGCGCCAGCAGCCAGGGGTTATTAGCGGGGGGGCAGGGAGATACGCAGTATTTT. The encoded protein is CASSQGLLAGGQGDTQYF.

V and J are TRBV4-1 and TRBJ1-1; TRBD1 might be the D (6 bases). The CDR3 spans 14 residues. V was clipped by 2 bases and J by 4 bases, with 11 bases between them. Germline loops: CDR1 MGHRA, CDR2 YSYEKL. The CDR3 sequence: CASSQHRVSTEAFF. The CDR3 coding sequence is TGCGCCAGCAGCCAACACAGGGTGAGCACTGAAGCTTTCTTT.

The genes are TRBV27 and TRBJ2-3; unclear D gene. Germline assignment: CDR1 MNHEY and CDR2 SMNVEV (reference sequence). The CDR3 loop spans 15 amino acids. The V end lost 5 bases, the J end lost 4 bases, and 16 bases lay between the germline ends. CDR3 sequence (DNA): TGTGCCAGCAGTAAAGCCCGACCCCCCCCAGATACGCAGTATTTT. Protein sequence: CASSKARPPPDTQYF.

DNA of the CDR3: TGTGCCTGGAGTGCGTCGGGGGAGACCCAGTACTTC. Translation: CAWSASGETQYF. This rearrangement joins TRBV30 to TRBJ2-5, with D perhaps TRBD2 (5 bases). The germline CDR1 and CDR2 sequences are GTSNPN and SVGIG (reference sequence). Trimming took off 1 base at V and 5 bases at J, with 8 bases between the two ends. The CDR3 sequence is 12 residues long.

The chain links TRBV27 to TRBJ1-5; perhaps TRBD1 as D (6 bases). Germline-derived CDR1 and CDR2 are MNHEY and SMNVEV (reference sequence). The CDR3 has 14 residues. The V end lost 2 bases, the J end lost 6 bases, and 11 bases lay between the germline ends. The DNA for the CDR3 is TGTGCCAGCAGTTTAGCAGGGGTGGGTCAGCCCCAGCATTTT. This gives the protein CASSLAGVGQPQHF.

The DNA of the CDR3 is TGTGCCAGCTCACCACCCGACAGGGGGACTGAAAAACTGTTTTTT. It codes for CASSPPDRGTEKLFF. The gene calls are TRBV18 and TRBJ1-4, with 9 bases identical to TRBD1. Looked up from germline, CDR1 is KGHSH and CDR2 is LQKENI. The CDR3 runs to 15 residues. V lost 0 bases and J lost 7; bases outside the gene matches: 3.

The chain carries TRBV5-6 and TRBJ1-3; D not resolved. Trimming stripped 0 bases from V and 0 bases from J, with 4 bases between. This CDR3 spans 14 amino acids. CDR1 and CDR2 (germline): SGHDT, YYEEEE. CDR3 DNA: TGTGCCAGCAGCTTGGGCAGCTCTGGAAACACCATATATTTT. Translating gives CASSLGSSGNTIYF.

The chain uses TRBV6-2 or TRBV6-3 and TRBJ2-7, with no clear D. The CDR3 has 11 residues. Per germline, CDR1 MNHEY and CDR2 SVGEGT. V was pared by 6 bases and J by 12 bases, with 15 bases between. The CDR3 DNA follows: TGTGCCAGCAGCCAAAGCGACATCCCGTACTTC. Its translation: CASSQSDIPYF.

The rearrangement joins TRBV19 to TRBJ2-1; D is perhaps TRBD1 or TRBD2 (5 bases each). The germline V gene has CDR1 LNHDA and CDR2 SQIVND (reference sequence). The CDR3 covers 14 residues. V shed 7 bases and J shed 6 bases, with 16 bases lying between them. CDR3 sequence: CASNRPGRVNEQFF. The CDR3 coding sequence is TGTGCCAGTAACAGGCCAGGGCGGGTCAATGAGCAGTTCTTC.

The chain has TRBV5-1 and TRBJ2-7; a possible D gene is TRBD1 (6 bases). Trimming stripped 5 bases from V and 5 bases from J, with 17 bases between. The germline gives CDR1 SGHRS, CDR2 YFSETQ. The length of the CDR3 is 14 residues. This CDR3 is CASRSLAGVDEQYF. The DNA for the CDR3 is TGCGCCAGCAGGTCACTGGCAGGGGTTGACGAGCAGTACTTC.